Below, 18 T cell receptor beta chains from the same sample are listed, as sequenced in a study of identical twins. TCRdb processed the 5' RACE reads anew with MiXCR; each CDR3 protein has one entry. This sample has about 220,000 distinct CDR3 sequences; roughly a tenth occur once, and the top ten carry around 5.1%. The specimen sequenced was memory (CD45RO+) T cells sorted from blood. Receptors were obtained from a woman aged 18-29 years in good health.

This clonotype was detected many times. This chain uses TRBV20-1 with TRBJ1-1; perhaps TRBD1 as D (6 bases). Germline V gene sequence: CDR1 DFQATT, CDR2 SNEGSKA (reference sequence). V was trimmed by 1 base and J by 6 bases, leaving 24 bases between them. The CDR3 sequence is 17 residues long. Here the CDR3 DNA reads TGCAGTGCTAGAGCCCCCCGACCACAAACCCCAGGGGCTGAAGCTTTCTTT. Protein product: CSARAPRPQTPGAEAFF.

This clonotype came up a few times. The rearrangement uses TRBV10-3 and TRBJ2-7; D ambiguous. Germline V lookup: CDR1 ENHRY, CDR2 SYGVKD. This CDR3 spans 13 amino acids. The ends were cut back, 4 bases at V and 6 bases at J, with 13 bases in the middle. In nucleotides, the CDR3 is TGTGCCATCAGTGGAAGTGCCGATCCCGAGCAGTACTTC. It specifies CAISGSADPEQYF.

This chain joins TRBV20-1 and TRBJ1-1; 7 bases fit TRBD1. The germline gives CDR1 DFQATT, CDR2 SNEGSKA (reference sequence). The CDR3 sequence is 12 residues long. The junction had 3 bases not matched to a gene; V was cut back by 3 bases and J by 5 bases. In DNA form, the CDR3 reads TGCAGTGCTAGGAGGGGGCGGACTGAAGCTTTCTTT. It codes for CSARRGRTEAFF.

The rearrangement joins TRBV2 to TRBJ2-2, with unresolved D. The V gene lost 11 bases and the J gene lost 4 bases, with 14 bases spanning the gap. CDR3 length: 13 amino acids. Germline V CDR1 and CDR2: SNHLY, FYNNEI. The chain's CDR3 is CAGEDTVTGELFF. The CDR3, as DNA: TGTGCCGGGGAAGATACGGTCACCGGGGAGCTGTTTTTT. Together with reference TRBV2 and TRBJ2-2, the CDR3 gives the full variable domain: EPEVTQTPSHQVTQMGQEVILRCVPISNHLYFYWYRQILGQKVEFLVSFYNNEISEKSEIFDDQFSVERPDGSNFTLKIRSTKLEDSAMYFCAGEDTVTGELFFGEGSRLTVL.

There are a few counts of this clonotype. This chain connects TRBV2 to TRBJ2-5; tentatively, D is TRBD1 or TRBD2 (6 bases each). CDR3 length: 14 residues. Between the trimmed V and J ends, which lost 4 bases and 4 bases, there was a span of 13 bases. Germline CDR1 is SNHLY and CDR2 is FYNNEI. CDR3: CASSGPGAPETQYF. CDR3 coding DNA: TGTGCCAGCAGTGGCCCGGGGGCCCCAGAGACCCAGTACTTC.

This clonotype was detected only a few times. This chain joins TRBV5-1 and TRBJ1-4; D ambiguous. The germline V gene encodes CDR1 SGHRS and CDR2 YFSETQ. This CDR3 spans 12 amino acids. V lost 5 bases, J lost 7 bases, and 9 bases lay in between. The CDR3 region is CASSRLGEKLFF. CDR3 in DNA: TGCGCCAGCAGTCGGTTGGGTGAAAAACTGTTTTTT.

This clonotype was counted many times. V gene TRBV5-1 combines with J gene TRBJ1-2; TRBD1 matches at 8 bases. V lost 0 bases and J lost 2; bases outside the gene matches: 3. The germline gives CDR1 SGHRS, CDR2 YFSETQ. The CDR3 totals 15 residues. The CDR3 region has the DNA TGCGCCAGCAGCTTGGAAGGACAGGGAAACTATGGCTACACCTTC. Translated, it gives CASSLEGQGNYGYTF.

This clonotype was seen at least ten times. The chain carries TRBV5-1 and TRBJ2-1, with D possibly being TRBD1 or TRBD2 (5 bases each). The CDR3 loop spans 15 amino acids. V was cut by 3 bases and J by 9 bases, with 19 bases left in between. Germline CDR1 is SGHRS and CDR2 is YFSETQ. CDR3 loop: CASSSGAHLNTEQFF. CDR3 nucleotides: TGCGCCAGCAGCTCCGGGGCCCACTTGAATACTGAGCAGTTCTTC.

This clonotype was seen only a few times. The chain carries TRBV11-3 and TRBJ1-2, with 7 bases aligning to TRBD1. Germline V CDR1 and CDR2: SGHNT, YENEEA. The CDR3 is 15 residues long. V shed 5 bases and J 4 bases; nucleotides not matched to a gene: 10. DNA for the CDR3: TGTGCCAGCAGCCCCGGGACAGCTGGGCTCTATGGCTACACCTTC. It encodes CASSPGTAGLYGYTF.

This clonotype appeared many times. The chain uses TRBV10-3 and TRBJ2-3; tentatively, D is TRBD1 or TRBD2 (5 bases each). Germline V gene data show CDR1 as ENHRY and CDR2 as SYGVKD. The CDR3 runs to 16 residues. Trimming cost V 3 bases and J 2 bases, with 15 bases left between them. CDR3 bases: TGTGCCATCAGTGATTCTCCGGGACGGGACACAGATACGCAGTATTTT. This gives the protein CAISDSPGRDTDTQYF.

The V gene is TRBV5-1, the J gene TRBJ2-2; D tentatively fits TRBD1 or TRBD2 (6 bases each). The length of the CDR3 is 14 residues. V lost 3 bases and J 6 bases, leaving 12 bases between the germline ends. Germline V gene data show CDR1 as SGHRS and CDR2 as YFSETQ. The CDR3 DNA reads TGCGCCAGCAGCTCCGAGGGGGGTTCCGGGGAGCTGTTTTTT. Protein product: CASSSEGGSGELFF.

This clonotype was picked up many times. This chain uses TRBV7-9 with TRBJ2-3; 8 bases fit TRBD2. Germline CDR1 and CDR2: SEHNR and FQNEAQ (reference sequence). With V trimmed by 2 bases and J by 3 bases, 4 bases remained unmatched. This CDR3 spans 15 amino acids. In DNA form, the CDR3 reads TGTGCCAGCAGCTTATTACGGGAGGGAACAGATACGCAGTATTTT. This encodes CASSLLREGTDTQYF.

The J gene is TRBJ2-3, the V gene TRBV2; 9 bases line up with TRBD2. Germline V gene data show CDR1 as SNHLY and CDR2 as FYNNEI. The V gene end was trimmed by 6 bases and the J gene end by 6 bases; junction bases not matched to a gene: 10. The CDR3 contains 15 residues. The CDR3: CASRQYASGTDTQYF. As DNA, the CDR3 is TGTGCCAGCAGGCAGTATGCTAGCGGGACGGATACGCAGTATTTT.

This chain links TRBV6-1 with TRBJ2-5; 7 bases agree with TRBD1. The germline V gene has CDR1 MNHNS and CDR2 SASEGT. The CDR3 runs to 14 residues. V was pared by 3 bases and J by 6 bases, with 7 bases of the junction left unmatched. The DNA of the CDR3 is TGTGCCAGCAGTGACTACAGGGGTCGGAAGACCCAGTACTTC. Translated, it gives CASSDYRGRKTQYF.

The J gene is TRBJ1-1, the V gene TRBV29-1; 7 nucleotides match TRBD1. CDR3 length: 10 residues. Germline V gene lookup returns CDR1 SQVTM and CDR2 ANQGSEA. V shed 7 bases, J shed 5 bases, and the junction held 1 base outside the gene matches. The CDR3 bases are TGCAGCGGGGGACAGACTGAAGCTTTCTTT. This codes for CSGGQTEAFF.

This clonotype was counted ten times or more. The rearrangement uses TRBV5-1 and TRBJ1-1; no definite D call. The CDR3 is made up of 15 amino acids. V lost 0 bases and J lost 1, with 10 bases in between. The germline V gene encodes CDR1 SGHRS and CDR2 YFSETQ. The CDR3 loop is CASSLGIRGNTEAFF. The CDR3 nucleotides are TGCGCCAGCAGCTTGGGAATTCGGGGGAACACTGAAGCTTTCTTT.

This clonotype has more than one count but fewer than ten. The rearrangement joins TRBV28 to TRBJ2-7, with 10 bases that match TRBD1. V was pared by 7 bases and J by 4 bases, with 7 bases of the junction left unmatched. Germline V CDR1 and CDR2: MDHEN, SYDVKM. This CDR3 spans 14 amino acids. The CDR3 here is CASTSGTGVYEQYF. In DNA form, the CDR3 reads TGTGCCAGCACATCCGGGACAGGGGTTTACGAGCAGTACTTC.

This sequence joins TRBV20-1 and TRBJ2-7, with D perhaps matching TRBD2 (6 bases). Trimming stripped 2 bases from V and 0 bases from J, with 14 bases between. Germline lookup yields CDR1 DFQATT and CDR2 SNEGSKA (reference sequence). The CDR3 covers 15 residues. The DNA for the CDR3 is TGCAGTGCTAGATCGGGGGACGGGTACTCCTACGAGCAGTACTTC. It specifies CSARSGDGYSYEQYF.